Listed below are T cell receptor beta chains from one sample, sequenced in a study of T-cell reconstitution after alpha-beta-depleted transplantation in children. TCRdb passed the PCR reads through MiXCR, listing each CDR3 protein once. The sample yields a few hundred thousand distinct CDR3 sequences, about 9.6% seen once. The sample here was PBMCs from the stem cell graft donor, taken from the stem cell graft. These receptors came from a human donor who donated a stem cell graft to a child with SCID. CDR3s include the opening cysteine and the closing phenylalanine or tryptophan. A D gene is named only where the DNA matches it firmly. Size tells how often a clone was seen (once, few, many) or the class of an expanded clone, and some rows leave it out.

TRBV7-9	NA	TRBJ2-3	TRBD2	TGTGCCAGCAGCCGGCCGGGACTAGCGGTCCATTTT	CASSRPGLAVHF
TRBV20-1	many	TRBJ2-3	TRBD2	TGCAGTGCTAAGACTAGCGGGGGTAGGGGCACACAGCTGCGGACGCAGTATTTT	CSAKTSGGRGTQLRTQYF
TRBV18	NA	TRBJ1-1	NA	TGTGCCAGCTCACCACAAACAGGTTGGGGTACTGAAGCTTTCTTT	CASSPQTGWGTEAFF
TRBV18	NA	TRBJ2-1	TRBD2	TGTGCCAGCTCAAGAGGACTAGCGGGGGCCGCCAATGAGCAGTTCTTC	CASSRGLAGAANEQFF
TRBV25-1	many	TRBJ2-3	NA	TGTGCCAGCAGTGGGGCTACGCAGTATTTT	CASSGATQYF
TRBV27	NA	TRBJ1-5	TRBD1	TGTGCCAGCAGTTATGACAGGGGCAATCAGCCCCAGCATTTT	CASSYDRGNQPQHF
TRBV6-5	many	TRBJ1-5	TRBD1	TGTGCCAGCAGTTATGACAGGGGGCGAAATCAGCCCCAGCATTTT	CASSYDRGRNQPQHF
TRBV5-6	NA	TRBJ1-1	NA	TGTGCCAGCAGCTTCGTATTCACTGAAGCTTTCTTT	CASSFVFTEAFF
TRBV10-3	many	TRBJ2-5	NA	TGTGCCATCAGTGACCCCGATTGGGAGACCCAGTACTTC	CAISDPDWETQYF
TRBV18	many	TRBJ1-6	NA	TGTGCCAGCTCACCATCGGGGACACCGAATTCACCCCTCCACTTT	CASSPSGTPNSPLHF
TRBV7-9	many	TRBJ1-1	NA	TGTGCCAGCAGCTTCCGGCAGAACACTGAAGCTTTCTTT	CASSFRQNTEAFF
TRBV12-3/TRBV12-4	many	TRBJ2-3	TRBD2	TGTGCCAGCAGTGATCGGCGGGGGGCCACAGATACGCAGTATTTT	CASSDRRGATDTQYF
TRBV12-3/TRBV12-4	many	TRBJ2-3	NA	TGTGCCAGCATCCCCAATAGGGTTCCCACAGATACGCAGTATTTT	CASIPNRVPTDTQYF
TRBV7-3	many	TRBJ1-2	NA	TGTGCCAGCAGCTTAGCCCCGGGTAGAGACTATGGCTACACCTTC	CASSLAPGRDYGYTF
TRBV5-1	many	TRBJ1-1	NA	TGCGCCAGCAGCTTGAGGGGGGCACCCGGTGGCACTGAAGCTTTCTTT	CASSLRGAPGGTEAFF
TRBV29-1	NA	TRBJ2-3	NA	TGCAGCGTTGCTGGGGAAATGGGCACAGATACGCAGTATTTT	CSVAGEMGTDTQYF
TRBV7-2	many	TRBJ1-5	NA	TGTGCCAGCAGCTTAGAGGTTCGCCAGCCCCAGCATTTT	CASSLEVRQPQHF
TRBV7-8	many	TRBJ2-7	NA	TGTGCCAGCAGCTTAGGACACGTGGGGGAGCAGTACTTC	CASSLGHVGEQYF
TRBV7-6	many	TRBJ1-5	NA	TGTGCCAGCAGCTTACAGACGGGGCCCCAGCCCCAGCATTTT	CASSLQTGPQPQHF
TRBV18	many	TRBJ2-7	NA	TGTGCCAGCTCACCACCAAACGTCGACGAGCAGTACTTC	CASSPPNVDEQYF
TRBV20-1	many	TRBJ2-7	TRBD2	TGCAGTGCTCCTTACTCCGGGACTAGGAATCTCGAGCAGTACTTC	CSAPYSGTRNLEQYF
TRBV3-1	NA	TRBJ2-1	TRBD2	TGTGCCAGCACCAAACAACTCCTAGCGGGGGTGAACAATGAGCAGTTCTTC	CASTKQLLAGVNNEQFF
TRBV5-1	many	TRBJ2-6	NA	TGCGCCAGCAGCTTGATCTCTGGGGCCAACGTCCTGACTTTC	CASSLISGANVLTF
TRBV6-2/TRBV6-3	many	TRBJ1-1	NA	TGTGCCAGCAGTTACTCGAGAGGGGACACTGAAGCTTTCTTT	CASSYSRGDTEAFF
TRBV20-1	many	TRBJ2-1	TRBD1	TGCAGTGCGTCGGGACAGGGTAAGGTGAATGAGCAGTTCTTC	CSASGQGKVNEQFF
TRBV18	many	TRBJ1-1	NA	TGTGCCAGCTCGCCGGGGGAATGGAGGAACACTGAAGCTTTCTTT	CASSPGEWRNTEAFF
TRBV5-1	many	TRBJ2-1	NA	TGCGCCAGCAGCTTGGGTCCTCTCTACAATGAGCAGTTCTTC	CASSLGPLYNEQFF
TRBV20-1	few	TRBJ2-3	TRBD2	TGCAGTGCTAGGATGGCTAGCGGACCAGATACGCAGTATTTT	CSARMASGPDTQYF
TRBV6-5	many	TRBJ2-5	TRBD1	TGTGCCAGCGTCAGGGGGCTGGGGGAGACCCAGTACTTC	CASVRGLGETQYF
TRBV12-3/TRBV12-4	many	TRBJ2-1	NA	TGTGCCAGCAAAATCGGGACGGTGCACTACAATGAGCAGTTCTTC	CASKIGTVHYNEQFF
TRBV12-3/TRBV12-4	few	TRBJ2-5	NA	TGTGCCAGCAGTCTGGGGACGTATCAAGAGACCCAGTACTTC	CASSLGTYQETQYF
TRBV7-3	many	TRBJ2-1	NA	TGTGCCAGCAGCTTAAATGGCTTCAAGGGAGGTTCTGAGCAGTTCTTC	CASSLNGFKGGSEQFF
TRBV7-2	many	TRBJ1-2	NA	TGTGCCAGCAGGGTGAACTCCCTTAACTATGGCTACACCTTC	CASRVNSLNYGYTF